This T cell receptor beta chain was sequenced for a study of OX40 agonist ivuxolimab in advanced cancers. Libraries were prepared by immunoSEQ multiplex PCR; TCRdb keeps only in-frame clonotypes and omits some of them. The data show roughly 90,000 clones, with around 85% seen just once and approximately 0.2% held by the top ten. V dropped 0 bases and J dropped 9 bases, with 13 bases sitting between them. Germline assignment: CDR1 SGHRS and CDR2 YFSETQ. This CDR3 comprises 14 residues. A few counts support this clone. This chain uses TRBV5-1 with TRBJ2-1; D is perhaps TRBD1 or TRBD2 (5 bases each). The specimen comprised CD4+ or CD8+ T cells sorted from blood, sampled in a trial of the OX40 agonist ivuxolimab. The source of this sequence is an adult with an advanced solid tumor such as melanoma, head and neck, liver or kidney cancer. The CDR3 spells CASSLDPGAGEQFF. The CDR3, as DNA: TGCGCCAGCAGCTTGGATCCTGGGGCGGGTGAGCAGTTCTTC.